This TCR beta chain was sequenced in a study of T cell clones after liver transplantation. Study-wide context: In this trial, immunosuppression withdrawal was attempted within 2 years of liver transplant. Three of eight recipients were HCV-positive; others had non-autoimmune, non-viral indications. Points from the study as a whole: Post-transplant, graft-donor-reactive CD4 TCRbeta sequences in blood dropped significantly in most of the 8 subjects. The donor-reactive repertoire was only partly measurable in a couple of subjects, lacking donor cells.

The CDR3 spans 14 residues. Germline-derived CDR1 and CDR2 are MNHEY and SMNVEV (reference sequence). After removal of 2 bases from V and 6 bases from J, the junction contained 3 bases not matched to a gene. The protocol was immunoSEQ multiplex PCR, while the TCRdb copy is restricted to in-frame clones and leaves out a portion. The data show approximately 51,000 clones, with about 90% seen just once and 14% held by the top ten. Concerning this clone itself: Its antigen is undetermined.

The TCR comes from a human patient who received a liver transplant. The graft donor may have given rise to some T cells. V is TRBV27 and J is TRBJ1-5, with TRBD1 matching over 8 bases. The starting material was CD8+ T cells from blood, obtained 12 months after liver transplant. The CDR3 loop is CASSLGQGRQPQHF. The CDR3 DNA is TGTGCCAGCAGTTTAGGACAGGGACGTCAGCCCCAGCATTTT.